This T cell receptor (beta chain) was sequenced during a study of OX40 agonist ivuxolimab in advanced cancers. Sequenced by immunoSEQ multiplex PCR; TCRdb stores in-frame clones only, minus some. The table has some 76,000 clones, 93% seen once. This clone was seen a handful of times. Other DNA sequences from this sample encode an identical CDR3 as well. The germline CDR1 and CDR2 sequences are MNHEY and SMNVEV (reference sequence). CDR3 length: 16 residues. V lost 3 bases to trimming and J lost 0 bases; unmatched junction nucleotides: 5. Sequenced material: CD4+ or CD8+ T cells sorted from blood, taken in a trial of the OX40 agonist ivuxolimab. This sequence was found in an adult with an advanced solid tumor such as melanoma, head and neck, liver or kidney cancer. The chain recombines TRBV27 with TRBJ2-1; 7 bases agree with TRBD2. As DNA, the CDR3 is TGTGCCAGCAGTTTGTCGGGACTAAGCTCCTACAATGAGCAGTTCTTC. This gives the protein CASSLSGLSSYNEQFF.